This T cell receptor (beta chain) was documented in a study of blood T cell repertoires in COVID-19 (TCRdb year 2020). Broadly, across the study: Samples from collaborators originated in the United States, Italy and Spain and spanned both the acute and convalescent phases of COVID-19. The material from the prospective study consisted of cDNA or gDNA derived from T cells, B-cell-depleted T cells, or PBMCs. Subjects who had been exposed to COVID-19, were actively infected with it, or had recovered from it provided the deeply sampled blood TCRbeta repertoires that made up the dataset. The repertoires were released in a freely available public database intended as a resource for research on the immune response to SARS-CoV-2. The samples were drawn from two sources: the first 160 participants of the ongoing ImmuneRACE study, and 1,200 or so subjects contributed by 6 global collaborators. Sample metadata almost always included a de-identified subject ID, COVID-19 status, age in years and sex. Where available, HLA class I and class II types were obtained from metadata supplied by the sample provider rather than from assay-based typing. Study-wide findings and limitations: The quantity of clinical and demographic metadata differed by source and by participant and was supplied without curation.

Concerning this clone: Its recognized antigen is unknown. Per-base quality was not reported, and no clone a single base away is much larger than it.

Trimmed from V: 5 bases; trimmed from J: 7 bases; junction bases lacking a gene match: 17. Reading the germline V gene (reference sequence) gives CDR1 MNHEY and CDR2 SMNVEV. Taken from cysteine to phenylalanine, the CDR3 has 17 residues. Just CDR3 DNA is preserved here, 51 bases in frame from base 1. Participants in the prospective study were enrolled through a virtual design, were aged about 18 to 100 years, and lived in roughly 24 United States geographic areas. Cohort assignment in the prospective study relied on participant-reported clinical history from a screening survey and a study questionnaire. Recovered participants in ImmuneRACE Cohort 3 were defined by two consecutive negative NP/OP PCR tests, clearance by a healthcare professional, or resolution of symptoms. In the prospective study, mobile phlebotomists collected whole blood, serum and a nasopharyngeal or oropharyngeal swab from each participant. Over an approximately two-month period, participants in the prospective study had the option of providing additional blood draws and questionnaires. Before DNA extraction, prospective study blood samples were shipped either frozen or at room temperature.

TCRbeta CDR3 regions were amplified from genomic DNA by means of the immunoSEQ Assay, a bias-controlled multiplex PCR. For the original study's pipeline: Nucleated cell counts per sample were estimated from amplification of reference gene primers within the assay. To quantify the absolute abundance of each unique TCRbeta CDR3 rearrangement, sequence reads were collapsed and filtered. For each sample, productive Simpson clonality was calculated by taking the square root of Simpson's diversity index across productive rearrangements. The table was pulled from immuneACCESS by TCRdb, which kept in-frame rearrangements only. Such tables lose some clones; where checked, under half of the loss comes from unresolved V genes, and the rest has no known cause. The DNA gave D and trimming, while V, J and clone size come from that table. The sample table holds some 150,000 clones, of which around 80% were seen once. The top ten hold just over 6% of the sample.

The sequence links TRBV27 to TRBJ2-7; 10 middle bases align to TRBD2. The TCR was taken from a woman aged 50 to 60 who had recovered from COVID-19. Sequencing was performed on PBMCs or T cells enriched from blood (not recorded which). The DNA reads TGTGCCAGCAGTCCCCTGAGAGCGGGGGGGGCCGCCGGGGAGCAGTACTTC. Its protein is CASSPLRAGGAAGEQYF.